One and the same sample provided the 4 T cell receptor beta chains below, sequenced in a study of T cell repertoires in cytomegalovirus infection. What these receptors recognize is not known. TCRdb re-analysed the reads in MiXCR, keeping a single row per CDR3 protein. The table shows about 890,000 distinct CDR3 sequences, with approximately 31% occurring only once. The sample here was cultured CD8+ T cells from PBMCs, taken from culture after CMV antigen stimulation. Receptors were obtained from a human donor in good health (CMV status not recorded). Some clones in this sample may be carry-over from other donors' samples.

There are many counts of this clonotype. The chain employs TRBV12-3 or TRBV12-4 and TRBJ1-2; D may be TRBD1 (6 bases). Deletions cut 4 bases from V and 0 bases from J, with 12 bases between. The CDR3 length is 15 residues. The CDR3 sequence is CASSSPDRANYGYTF. The CDR3 DNA reads TGTGCCAGCAGTTCTCCGGACAGAGCTAACTATGGCTACACCTTC.

This rearrangement joins TRBV5-1 to TRBJ2-3; 8 bases are a match to TRBD1. J gave up 1 base and V 4 bases, and 5 bases lay outside the gene matches. Germline V gene lookup returns CDR1 SGHRS and CDR2 YFSETQ. This CDR3 contains 15 residues. The CDR3 region is CASSAGQGGTDTQYF. CDR3 DNA sequence: TGCGCCAGCAGCGCCGGACAGGGTGGCACAGATACGCAGTATTTT. Looking up the rest from reference TRBV5-1 and TRBJ2-3 gives the full variable domain: KAGVTQTPRYLIKTRGQQVTLSCSPISGHRSVSWYQQTPGQGLQFLFEYFSETQRNKGNFPGRFSGRQFSNSRSEMNVSTLELGDSALYLCASSAGQGGTDTQYFGPGTRLTVL.

This chain uses TRBV7-6 with TRBJ2-7, with 8 bases identical to TRBD1. CDR3 size: 14 residues. V dropped 1 base and J dropped 2; count of bases not matched to a gene: 1. Per the germline V gene, CDR1 is SGHVS and CDR2 is FNYEAQ. Written as DNA, the CDR3 is TGTGCCAGCAGCTTAGAGGACAGGGCCTACGAGCAGTACGTC. It is translated as CASSLEDRAYEQYV.

This chain joins TRBV19 and TRBJ1-2, with D perhaps TRBD1 (6 bases). Germline V CDR1 and CDR2: LNHDA, SQIVND (reference sequence). With 6 bases removed from V and 2 bases from J, the gap between germline ends came to 10 bases. This CDR3 spans 13 amino acids. The CDR3 DNA is TGTGCCAGTAGGCAGGGGTACAACTATGGCTACACCTTC. This gives the protein CASRQGYNYGYTF.